Following are 7 T cell receptor beta chains from one sample sequenced in a study of T cells in Graves' hyperthyroidism and ophthalmopathy (dated 2019 in TCRdb). The library was prepared using multiplex PCR. Sequencing used an Illumina HiSeq 2000. TCR beta CDR3 regions were amplified from RNA transcripts. For the first round of RT-PCR on the TCR CDR3, the HTBI primer set was used together with the Qiagen OneStep RT-PCR kit. TCRdb reprocessing: public reads trimmed at Q25 with fastp, clones called with MiXCR, in-frame beta chains kept. For every CDR3 protein sequence, its rows merge into one entry that carries the most common genes and DNA. The sample table shows 650,000 to 850,000 distinct CDR3 sequences, and roughly a sixth are seen once. The ten largest account for roughly a sixth of the sample. Material: blood. The receptors come from a woman aged 50 to 60 with Graves' hyperthyroidism that later progressed to Graves' ophthalmopathy.

On this clonotype itself: Mismatch with germline at one junction end may stem from a read error. The chain links TRBV19 to TRBJ2-2; perhaps TRBD2 as D (5 bases). The CDR3 spans 14 residues. Germline CDR1 reads LNHDA; CDR2 reads SQIVND (reference sequence). CDR3 sequence (DNA): TGTGCCAGTAGGGGAGACATCGACACCGGGGAGCTGGTTTTT. As protein: CASRGDIDTGELVF.

This clonotype has a handful of counts. The V gene is TRBV3-1, the J gene TRBJ1-6; the D gene is possibly TRBD1 (6 bases). This CDR3 spans 17 amino acids. V dropped 3 bases and J dropped 5 bases, with 17 bases sitting between them. Germline loops: CDR1 LGHDT, CDR2 YNNKEL (reference sequence). The CDR3 nucleotides read TGTGCCAGCAGCCAGTCGATGGGGGGGCTGAATAATTCACCCCTCCACTTT. It encodes CASSQSMGGLNNSPLHF. The full variable domain, in which reference TRBV3-1 and TRBJ1-6 provide the parts outside the CDR3, is DTAVSQTPKYLVTQMGNDKSIKCEQNLGHDTMYWYKQDSKKFLKIMFSYNNKELIINETVPNRFSPKSPDKAHLNLHINSLELGDSAVYFCASSQSMGGLNNSPLHFGNGTRLTVT.

This clonotype was found a few times. This chain uses TRBV6-5 with TRBJ1-1; 9 nucleotides align to TRBD1. Germline lookup yields CDR1 MNHEY and CDR2 SVGAGI. Losses at the gene ends were 0 bases for V and 6 bases for J; bases not matched to a gene: 2. The CDR3 loop spans 14 amino acids. CDR3 DNA: TGTGCCAGCAGTTACTCAGGGACAGGGCCTGAAGCTTTCTTT. It yields the protein CASSYSGTGPEAFF.

This clonotype was detected ten times or more. The rearrangement links TRBV20-1 to TRBJ2-1; TRBD1 matches at 10 bases. Germline CDR1 DFQATT, CDR2 SNEGSKA (reference sequence). CDR3 length: 19 residues. J lost 6 bases, V lost 1 base, and 18 bases had no gene match. CDR3 sequence reads: CSARGDYPGPGQGFNEQFF. CDR3 DNA sequence: TGCAGTGCTAGAGGAGACTACCCCGGTCCGGGACAGGGGTTCAATGAGCAGTTCTTC.

The V and J genes are TRBV20-1 and TRBJ2-5, with D perhaps TRBD1 (6 bases). CDR1 is DFQATT and CDR2 is SNEGSKA in the germline V gene (reference sequence). V shed 6 bases and J shed 5 bases, with 10 bases lying between them. CDR3 length: 11 amino acids. CDR3 sequence (DNA): TGCAGTGCGACACAGGGCGAGACCCAGTACTTC. It translates to CSATQGETQYF.

This clonotype was observed many times. This chain uses TRBV7-8 with TRBJ2-7; a weak D match, TRBD2 (7 bases). The CDR3 contains 16 residues. Germline lookup yields CDR1 SGHVS and CDR2 FQNEAQ. V was cut by 4 bases and J by 4 bases, with 20 bases left in between. CDR3 coding DNA: TGTGCCAGCAGCTCCACTTGGCGGGGGCGATGGTACGAGCAGTACTTC. This sequence encodes CASSSTWRGRWYEQYF.

The chain recombines TRBV3-1 with TRBJ2-5; 14 nucleotides align to TRBD2. Germline loops: CDR1 LGHDT, CDR2 YNNKEL (reference sequence). The CDR3 runs to 16 residues. V lost 6 bases, J lost 5 bases, and 8 bases stayed unmatched. The CDR3 region has the DNA TGTGCCAGCAGTCAGACTAGCGGGGGGGCAGGGGAGACCCAGTACTTC. This translates into CASSQTSGGAGETQYF.